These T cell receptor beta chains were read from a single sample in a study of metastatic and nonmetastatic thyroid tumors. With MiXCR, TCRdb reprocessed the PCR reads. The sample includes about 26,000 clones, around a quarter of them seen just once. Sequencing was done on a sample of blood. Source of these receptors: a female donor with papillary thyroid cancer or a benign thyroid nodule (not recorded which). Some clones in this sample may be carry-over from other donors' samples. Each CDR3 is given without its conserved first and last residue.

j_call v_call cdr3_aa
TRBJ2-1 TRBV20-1 SARMMSGAGYNEQF
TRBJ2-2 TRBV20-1 SAEVTGELF
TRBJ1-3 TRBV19 ASSRRQGAYGNTIY
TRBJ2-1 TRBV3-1 ASSARSEQF
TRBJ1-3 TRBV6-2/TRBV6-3 ASTPIRGNRGNTIY
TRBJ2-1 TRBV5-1 ASSFRSGYSTRSYNEQF
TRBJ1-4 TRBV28 ASSSTGSWREKLF
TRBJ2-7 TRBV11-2 ASSRRWDRPYEQY
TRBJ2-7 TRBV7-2 ASSKSGTSGSYEQY
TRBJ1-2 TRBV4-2 ASSTTGQAISNYGYT
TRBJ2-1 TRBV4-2 ASSQEREQF
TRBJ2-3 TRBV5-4 ASSLTGSPDTQY
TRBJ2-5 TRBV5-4 ASSLNPILTGETQY
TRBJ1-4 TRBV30 AWSGLTLNEKLF
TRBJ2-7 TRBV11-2 ASSLSPGTIYEQY
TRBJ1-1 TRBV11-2 ASSTDRATEAF
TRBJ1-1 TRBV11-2 ASSARQGLNTEAF
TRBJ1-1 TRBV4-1 ASSPSRQGRTEAF
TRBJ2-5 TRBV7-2 ASSPGTSGRLETQY
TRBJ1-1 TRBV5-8 ASSTGTDPEAF
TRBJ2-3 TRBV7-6 ASSNPDRDTQY
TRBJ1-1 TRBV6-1 ASSEDGRNTEAF
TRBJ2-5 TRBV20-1 SARTTGGAKTQY
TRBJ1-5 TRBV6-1 ASSEKTANQPQH
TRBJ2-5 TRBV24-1 ATSDPLETQY
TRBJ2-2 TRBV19 ATMTRQGGTGELF
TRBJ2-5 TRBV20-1 SALGRASGIQTQY
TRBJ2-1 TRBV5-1 ASSLGAVGCNEQF
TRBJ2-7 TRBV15 ATTSGTGEAEQY
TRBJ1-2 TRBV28 ASSLVGGTGEGYT
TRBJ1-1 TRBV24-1 ATRVGSAGEAF
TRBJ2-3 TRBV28 ASSSRTSVTDTQY
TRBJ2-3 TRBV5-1 ASSLGGDTDTQY
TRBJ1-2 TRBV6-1 ASSTGPLGYT
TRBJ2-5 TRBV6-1 ASSGQQETQY
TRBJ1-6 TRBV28 ASSLLYRSSYNSPLH
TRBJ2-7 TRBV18 ASSPGLAGVSYEQY
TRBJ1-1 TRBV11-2 TSSLEGLSTEAF
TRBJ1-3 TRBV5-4 ASSVQGIDSGNTIY
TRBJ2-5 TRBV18 ASSPPGGLRDATQY
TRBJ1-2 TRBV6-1 ASSEDRGKGNYGYT
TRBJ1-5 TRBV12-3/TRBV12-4 ASSLGLLNQPQH
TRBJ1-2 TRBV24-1 ATSESHNYGYT
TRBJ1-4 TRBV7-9 ASSLKGGTNEKLF
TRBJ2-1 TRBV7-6 ASSLDAGMIRQF
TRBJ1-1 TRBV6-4 ASIHGGANTEAF